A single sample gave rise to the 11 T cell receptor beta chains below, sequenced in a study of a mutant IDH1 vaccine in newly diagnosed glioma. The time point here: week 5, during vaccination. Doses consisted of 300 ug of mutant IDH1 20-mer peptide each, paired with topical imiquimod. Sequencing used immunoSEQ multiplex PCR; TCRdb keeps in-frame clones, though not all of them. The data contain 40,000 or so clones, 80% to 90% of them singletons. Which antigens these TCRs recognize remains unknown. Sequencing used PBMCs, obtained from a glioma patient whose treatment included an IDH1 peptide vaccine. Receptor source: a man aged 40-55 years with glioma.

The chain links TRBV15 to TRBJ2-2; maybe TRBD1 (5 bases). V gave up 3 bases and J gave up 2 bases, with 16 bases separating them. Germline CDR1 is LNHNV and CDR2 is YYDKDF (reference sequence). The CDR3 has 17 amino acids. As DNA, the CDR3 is TGTGCCACCAGCAGTGGGCTGGGGCTTGGAAACACCGGGGAGCTGTTTTTT. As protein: CATSSGLGLGNTGELFF. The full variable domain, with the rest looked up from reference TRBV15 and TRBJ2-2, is DAMVIQNPRYQVTQFGKPVTLSCSQTLNHNVMYWYQQKSSQAPKLLFHYYDKDFNNEADTPDNFQSRRPNTSFCFLDIRSPGLGDTAMYLCATSSGLGLGNTGELFFGEGSRLTVL.

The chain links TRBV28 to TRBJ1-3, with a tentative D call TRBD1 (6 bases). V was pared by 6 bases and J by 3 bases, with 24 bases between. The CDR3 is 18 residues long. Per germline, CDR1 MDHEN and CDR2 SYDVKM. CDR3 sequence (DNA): TGTGCCAGCAGCATTCCCCGATTCACAGGGAGAATTGGAAACACCATATATTTT. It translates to CASSIPRFTGRIGNTIYF.

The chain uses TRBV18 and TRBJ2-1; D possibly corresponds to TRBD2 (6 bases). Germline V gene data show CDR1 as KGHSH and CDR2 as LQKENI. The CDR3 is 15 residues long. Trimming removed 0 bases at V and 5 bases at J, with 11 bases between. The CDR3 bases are TGTGCCAGCTCACCACCGGGGCGGAGGGACAATGAGCAGTTCTTC. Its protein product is CASSPPGRRDNEQFF.

CDR3 protein: CASSLTSGRDTQYF. In DNA, the CDR3 is TGTGCCAGCAGTTTGACTAGCGGGAGAGATACGCAGTATTTT. The chain combines TRBV2 with TRBJ2-3, with 12 bases fitting TRBD2. V was pared by 5 bases and J by 5 bases, with 2 bases of the junction left unmatched. The CDR3 has 14 amino acids. Per the germline V gene, CDR1 is SNHLY and CDR2 is FYNNEI.

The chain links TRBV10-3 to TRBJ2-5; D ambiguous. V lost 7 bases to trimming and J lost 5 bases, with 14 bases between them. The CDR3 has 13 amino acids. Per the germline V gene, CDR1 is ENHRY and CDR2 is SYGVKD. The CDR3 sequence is CAINLGLGETQYF. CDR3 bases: TGTGCCATCAACCTTGGGTTGGGGGAGACCCAGTACTTC.

CDR3 protein: CASSSSLGLAEETQYF. The CDR3 DNA reads as TGTGCCAGCAGCTCCTCCCTCGGGCTAGCGGAAGAGACCCAGTACTTC. The chain joins TRBV7-2 to TRBJ2-5, with 7 bases fitting TRBD2. J was trimmed by 3 bases and V by 4 bases; bases with no gene match: 11. This CDR3 has 16 residues. Germline CDR1 is SGHTA and CDR2 is FQGNSA. Variable domain in full (rest from reference TRBV7-2 and TRBJ2-5): GAGVSQSPSNKVTEKGKDVELRCDPISGHTALYWYRQSLGQGLEFLIYFQGNSAPDKSGLPSDRFSAERTGGSVSTLTIQRTQQEDSAVYLCASSSSLGLAEETQYFGPGTRLLVL.

The CDR3 coding sequence is TGTGCCAGCAGGCGCGATAACTATGGCTACACCTTC. This translates into CASRRDNYGYTF. J is TRBJ1-2 and V is TRBV27; the D is unclear. Deletions cut 6 bases from V and 1 base from J, with 6 bases between. Germline lookup yields CDR1 MNHEY and CDR2 SMNVEV (reference sequence). The CDR3 has 12 amino acids.

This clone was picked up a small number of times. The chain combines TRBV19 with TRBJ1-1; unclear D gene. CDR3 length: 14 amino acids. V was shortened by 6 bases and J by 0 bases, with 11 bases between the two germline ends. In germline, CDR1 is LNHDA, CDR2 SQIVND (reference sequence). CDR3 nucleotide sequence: TGTGCCAGTAGCCAAGGACGGATGAACACTGAAGCTTTCTTT. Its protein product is CASSQGRMNTEAFF.

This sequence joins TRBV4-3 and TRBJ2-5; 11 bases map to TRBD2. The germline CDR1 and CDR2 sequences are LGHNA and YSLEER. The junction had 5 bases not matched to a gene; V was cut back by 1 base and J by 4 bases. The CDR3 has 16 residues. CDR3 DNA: TGCGCCAGCAGCCAAGTTAGCGGGAGGGGGGGAGAGACCCAGTACTTC. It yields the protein CASSQVSGRGGETQYF.

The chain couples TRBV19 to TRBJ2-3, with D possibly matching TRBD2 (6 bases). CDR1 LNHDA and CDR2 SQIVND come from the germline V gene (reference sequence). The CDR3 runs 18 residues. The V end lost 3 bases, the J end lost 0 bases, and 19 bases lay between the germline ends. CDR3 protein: CASSIRRAPRISTDTQYF. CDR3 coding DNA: TGTGCCAGTAGTATTAGGAGGGCCCCTCGGATTAGCACAGATACGCAGTATTTT.

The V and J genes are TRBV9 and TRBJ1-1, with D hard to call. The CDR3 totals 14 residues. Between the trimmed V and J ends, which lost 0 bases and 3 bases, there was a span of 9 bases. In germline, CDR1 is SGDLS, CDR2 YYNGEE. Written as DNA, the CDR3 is TGTGCCAGCAGCGTAGATGGCAGGTACACTGAAGCTTTCTTT. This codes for CASSVDGRYTEAFF.